The entry below gives a single TCR beta chain sequence along with its context. Antigen specificity is unknown. Method: immunoSEQ multiplex PCR; TCRdb's copy keeps in-frame clones and lacks some. In the table there are approximately 980,000 clones, over 60% of which are singletons. This record comes from a study of shared clonotypes between healthy human individuals. Study findings and constraints: It was observed that 5% to 6% of naive CD4 clonotypes were shared across a few donors. Sampling covered nothing but blood. Tissue TCR repertoires likely differ from those found in blood. Naive subsets tended to show greater estimated richness than memory subsets.

The V end lost 0 bases, the J end lost 6 bases, and 11 bases lay between the germline ends. Germline V gene lookup returns CDR1 LNHNV and CDR2 YYDKDF (reference sequence). The CDR3 covers 15 residues. The sample taken for sequencing was memory CD4+ T cells sorted from blood. Stated subset: CD45RA-negative fraction. The V and J genes are TRBV15 and TRBJ1-4; weak D call: TRBD1 (5 bases). The receptor comes from a young man in good health. The chain's CDR3 is CATSRDGREDEKLFF. In nucleotides, the CDR3 is TGTGCCACCAGCAGAGATGGCAGGGAGGATGAAAAACTGTTTTTT.